This is a list of T cell receptor beta chains from one sample in a study of OX40 agonist ivuxolimab in advanced cancers. Libraries were prepared by immunoSEQ multiplex PCR; TCRdb keeps only in-frame clonotypes and omits some of them. In the table there are fewer than 8,500 clones, 86% of which are singletons. The specimen was CD4+ or CD8+ T cells sorted from blood, collected in a trial of the OX40 agonist ivuxolimab. These receptors all stem from an adult with an advanced solid tumor such as melanoma, head and neck, liver or kidney cancer. Both conserved end residues are part of each CDR3. D genes are given only for firm matches. Not all rows give a size; the values are once, few, many and, for expanded clones, a class.

-	-	TRBJ2-1	TRBV7-9	CASSSPLANQFF	TGTGCCAGCAGTTCCCCCCTAGCGAACCAGTTCTTC
-	-	TRBJ1-2	TRBV6-5	CASSYGRPYGYTF	TGTGCCAGCAGTTACGGCAGGCCCTATGGCTACACCTTC
-	-	TRBJ2-7	TRBV6-1	CASSGTGRRVFGEQYF	TGTGCCAGCAGTGGGACTGGACGAAGGGTCTTCGGCGAGCAGTACTTC
TRBD2	-	TRBJ2-5	TRBV18	CASSPAGGPRETQYF	TGTGCCAGCTCACCGGCGGGGGGGCCACGGGAGACCCAGTACTTC
-	-	TRBJ1-1	TRBV7-8	CASSLVKGASTEAFF	TGTGCCAGCAGCCTCGTCAAGGGCGCGAGCACTGAAGCTTTCTTT
TRBD1	-	TRBJ2-1	TRBV9	CASSPGQGAYNEQFF	TGTGCCAGCAGCCCCGGACAGGGGGCCTACAATGAGCAGTTCTTC
-	-	TRBJ2-7	TRBV7-2	CASSLRLVEQYF	TGTGCCAGCAGCTTAAGACTCGTCGAGCAGTACTTC
-	-	TRBJ2-6	TRBV18	CASSGRRGKSSGANVLTF	TGTGCCAGCTCAGGGCGGAGAGGCAAGAGCTCTGGGGCCAACGTCCTGACTTTC
TRBD1	-	TRBJ1-2	TRBV29-1	CSVSGQGAWGYTF	TGCAGCGTTTCGGGACAGGGGGCATGGGGCTACACCTTC
-	few	TRBJ1-6	TRBV27	CASSSPTNYSPLHF	TGTGCCAGCAGTTCCCCCACTAATTATTCACCCCTCCACTTT
-	-	TRBJ2-5	TRBV23-1	CASSQGPGIDGAQEETQYF	TGCGCCAGCAGTCAAGGGCCTGGGATCGACGGGGCGCAAGAAGAGACCCAGTACTTC
-	-	TRBJ1-2	TRBV14	CASSYAGSGYTF	TGTGCCAGCAGCTACGCGGGATCGGGCTACACCTTC
-	once	TRBJ2-7	TRBV30	CAWSPPAAYEQYF	TGTGCCTGGAGTCCCCCCGCCGCCTACGAGCAGTACTTC
-	-	TRBJ2-7	TRBV15	CATSRERVGYFSSYEQYF	TGTGCCACCAGCAGAGAGAGGGTGGGCTACTTCAGCTCCTACGAGCAGTACTTC
TRBD1	-	TRBJ1-3	TRBV30	CAWSAGGPYSGNTIYF	TGTGCCTGGAGTGCAGGGGGACCCTACTCTGGAAACACCATATATTTT
-	-	TRBJ2-5	TRBV7-2	CASSGNGFGETQYF	TGTGCCAGCAGCGGTAATGGGTTCGGTGAGACCCAGTACTTC
-	-	TRBJ1-5	TRBV19	CASSIARTMNQPQHF	TGTGCCAGTAGTATAGCCCGGACAATGAATCAGCCCCAGCATTTT
-	-	TRBJ2-6	TRBV7-8	CASSPPRGSGSGANVLTF	TGTGCCAGCAGCCCCCCCCGGGGTTCGGGCTCTGGGGCCAACGTCCTGACTTTC
-	-	TRBJ2-1	TRBV28	CASSTTARAEQFF	TGTGCCAGCAGCACGACTGCCAGGGCTGAGCAGTTCTTC
TRBD2	-	TRBJ2-1	TRBV7-3	CASSPAGGPWGEQFF	TGTGCCAGCTCCCCAGCGGGAGGGCCATGGGGTGAGCAGTTCTTC
TRBD1	-	TRBJ1-2	TRBV5-1	CASREEGQFYGYTF	TGCGCCAGCAGAGAGGAGGGACAGTTCTATGGCTACACCTTC
TRBD1	-	TRBJ1-4	TRBV10-3	CAISAVGQGGKLFF	TGTGCCATCAGTGCGGTCGGACAGGGTGGAAAACTGTTTTTT
-	-	TRBJ1-1	TRBV30	CAWKSRVTEAFF	TGTGCCTGGAAAAGCAGGGTTACTGAAGCTTTCTTT
-	-	TRBJ1-2	TRBV6-1	CASTDRNGYTF	TGTGCCAGCACAGACAGGAATGGCTACACCTTC
TRBD2	once	TRBJ2-3	TRBV4-3	CASSQHPGTSGVTDTQYF	TGCGCCAGCAGCCAGCATCCCGGGACTAGCGGGGTCACAGATACGCAGTATTTT
-	-	TRBJ2-2	TRBV15	CATSREGPGQGELFF	TGTGCCACCAGCAGAGAAGGACCAGGACAGGGGGAGCTGTTTTTT
-	-	TRBJ2-5	TRBV21-1	CASSPRERGFQETQYF	TGTGCCAGCAGCCCCCGGGAGAGGGGCTTCCAAGAGACCCAGTACTTC
-	-	TRBJ1-4	TRBV30	CAWSVGTGREKLFF	TGTGCCTGGAGTGTGGGTACAGGGCGCGAAAAACTGTTTTTT
-	-	TRBJ2-2	TRBV18	CASSPNANTGELFF	TGTGCCAGCTCACCCAACGCGAACACCGGGGAGCTGTTTTTT
TRBD1	-	TRBJ1-5	TRBV28	CASSPGDRENQPQHF	TGTGCCAGCAGTCCCGGGGACAGGGAAAATCAGCCCCAGCATTTT
-	few	TRBJ2-7	TRBV28	CASSGDGPYEQYF	TGTGCCAGCAGTGGGGACGGTCCCTACGAGCAGTACTTC
TRBD2	-	TRBJ2-7	TRBV2	CASSALAGGYEQYF	TGTGCCAGCAGTGCATTAGCGGGGGGCTACGAGCAGTACTTC
-	-	TRBJ2-1	TRBV4-2	CASSLRTPQSSYNEQFF	TGTGCCAGCAGCCTAAGGACACCCCAGAGCTCCTACAATGAGCAGTTCTTC
-	-	TRBJ1-2	TRBV18	CASSVGENYGYTF	TGTGCCAGCTCAGTCGGGGAGAACTATGGCTACACCTTC
-	once	TRBJ1-1	TRBV4-2	CASSQPGAMNTEAFF	TGTGCCAGCAGCCAACCGGGGGCAATGAACACTGAAGCTTTCTTT
TRBD2	-	TRBJ2-3	TRBV5-4	CASSIPTGGRADTQYF	TGTGCCAGCAGCATCCCGACGGGGGGAAGGGCAGATACGCAGTATTTT
TRBD2	-	TRBJ2-7	TRBV6-6	CASSFRLAGPYEQYF	TGTGCCAGCAGTTTTCGACTAGCGGGCCCCTACGAGCAGTACTTC